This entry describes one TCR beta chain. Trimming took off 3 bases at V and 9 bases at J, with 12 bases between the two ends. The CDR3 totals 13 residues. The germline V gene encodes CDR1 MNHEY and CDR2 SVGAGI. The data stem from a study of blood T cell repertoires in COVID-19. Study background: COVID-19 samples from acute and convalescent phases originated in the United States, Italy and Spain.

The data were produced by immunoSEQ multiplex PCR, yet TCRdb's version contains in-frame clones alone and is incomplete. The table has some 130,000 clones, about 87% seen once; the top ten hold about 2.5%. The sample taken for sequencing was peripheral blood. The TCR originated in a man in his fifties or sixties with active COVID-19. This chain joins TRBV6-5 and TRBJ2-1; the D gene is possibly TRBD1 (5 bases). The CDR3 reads CASSYTQGGEQFF. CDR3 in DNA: TGTGCCAGCAGTTATACCCAGGGTGGTGAGCAGTTCTTC.